These T cell receptor beta chains were read from a single sample in a study of blood T cells in healthy people across ages. TCRdb re-analysed the 5' RACE reads in MiXCR, keeping a single row per CDR3 protein. Seen here are 760,000 or so distinct CDR3 sequences, 25% observed once, and the top ten hold 9.4%. These same data were also listed under a study on T cells of mothers and their children.

The sample comprised blood. These receptors were obtained from a boy aged 5-17 years in good health. Each CDR3 is given with its conserved first and last residue. The D gene is left open where the match is weak. Size tells how often a clone was seen (once, few, many) or the class of an expanded clone, and some rows leave it out.

d_gene	j_gene	v_gene	abundance	CDR3aa	CDR3nt
-	TRBJ2-5	TRBV3-1	few	CASTRGRVQETQYF	TGTGCCAGCACCCGGGGCAGGGTCCAAGAGACCCAGTACTTC
-	TRBJ2-1	TRBV9	few	CASSVGSLPYNEQFF	TGTGCCAGCAGCGTAGGATCGCTACCTTACAATGAGCAGTTCTTC
-	TRBJ2-3	TRBV7-8	many	CASSLAGGPADTQYF	TGTGCCAGCAGCTTAGCGGGGGGGCCGGCAGATACGCAGTATTTT
TRBD1	TRBJ1-6	TRBV20-1	few	CSARKQGTYNSPLHF	TGCAGTGCTAGAAAACAGGGGACCTATAATTCACCCCTCCACTTT
-	TRBJ1-5	TRBV21-1	-	CASSMSQPQHF	TGTGCCAGCAGCATGAGTCAGCCCCAGCATTTT
-	TRBJ2-5	TRBV20-1	few	CSALKGVRETQYF	TGCAGTGCTCTTAAAGGAGTTCGAGAGACCCAGTACTTC
-	TRBJ2-1	TRBV11-1	-	CAGAHRGGDEQFF	TGTGCCGGTGCGCACAGGGGAGGGGATGAGCAGTTCTTC
-	TRBJ1-1	TRBV10-3	few	CAISPGQTHEAFF	TGTGCCATCAGTCCCGGACAGACACATGAAGCTTTCTTT
-	TRBJ2-7	TRBV9	few	CASSLSGQHYEQYF	TGTGCCAGCAGCCTCTCAGGACAGCACTACGAGCAGTACTTC
TRBD2	TRBJ2-3	TRBV9	-	CASSVTVSGGTDTQYF	TGTGCCAGCAGCGTCACTGTAAGCGGGGGCACAGATACGCAGTATTTT
TRBD2	TRBJ2-5	TRBV6-5	once	CASSLTSGRADETQYF	TGTGCCAGCAGTTTGACTAGCGGGAGGGCGGATGAGACCCAGTACTTC
TRBD1	TRBJ1-4	TRBV3-1	few	CASSRRQGTNEKLFF	TGTGCCAGCAGTCGACGACAGGGAACTAATGAAAAACTGTTTTTT
-	TRBJ1-3	TRBV29-1	-	CSVEAGAGNTIYF	TGCAGCGTTGAAGCAGGAGCCGGAAACACCATATATTTT
-	TRBJ1-1	TRBV5-1	-	CASSLARITNTEAFF	TGCGCCAGCAGCTTGGCTCGGATAACGAACACTGAAGCTTTCTTT
TRBD1	TRBJ2-7	TRBV6-2/TRBV6-3	few	CASSYSSQGPYEQYF	TGTGCCAGCAGTTACTCGTCACAGGGGCCGTACGAGCAGTACTTC
-	TRBJ1-1	TRBV3-1	-	CASSQPNSEAFF	TGTGCCAGCAGCCAGCCGAATTCCGAAGCTTTCTTT
TRBD2	TRBJ2-7	TRBV29-1	few	CSVARTSGRSEQYF	TGCAGCGTTGCCCGGACTAGCGGGAGAAGCGAGCAGTACTTC
-	TRBJ1-1	TRBV29-1	few	CSGTQGPNTEAFF	TGCAGCGGTACACAGGGTCCGAACACTGAAGCTTTCTTT
-	TRBJ1-2	TRBV7-9	few	CASSYLPGLLGDYGYTF	TGTGCCAGCAGCTATTTACCGGGACTCCTAGGGGACTATGGCTACACCTTC
-	TRBJ1-1	TRBV13	-	CASSPQGLTEAFF	TGTGCCAGCAGCCCCCAGGGACTCACTGAAGCTTTCTTT
-	TRBJ2-1	TRBV2	-	CASSLGFGIGSYNEQFF	TGTGCCAGCAGCTTAGGGTTCGGGATAGGGTCCTACAATGAGCAGTTCTTC
TRBD2	TRBJ2-5	TRBV29-1	-	CSAFLAGMETQYF	TGCAGCGCCTTTCTAGCGGGAATGGAGACCCAGTACTTC
-	TRBJ2-3	TRBV12-3/TRBV12-4	-	CASSFFLGIGTDTQYF	TGTGCCAGCAGTTTCTTTCTGGGGATTGGCACAGATACACAGTATTTT
-	TRBJ1-2	TRBV9	-	CASTEGGLLSRGYTF	TGTGCCAGCACCGAGGGGGGGCTTCTCTCTAGGGGCTACACCTTC
TRBD1	TRBJ2-7	TRBV5-1	few	CASSLGQGDTYEQYF	TGCGCCAGCAGCTTGGGACAGGGGGACACCTACGAGCAGTACTTC
-	TRBJ1-6	TRBV20-1	few	CSATLGGNSPLHF	TGCAGTGCTACTTTGGGTGGGAATTCACCCCTCCACTTT
-	TRBJ1-5	TRBV18	-	CASSPGGGGNQPQHF	TGTGCCAGCTCACCAGGGGGCGGGGGCAATCAGCCCCAGCATTTT
-	TRBJ2-1	TRBV13	-	CASSLGLVGLPTEQFF	TGTGCCAGCAGCTTAGGCCTCGTGGGTCTGCCGACCGAGCAGTTCTTC
-	TRBJ2-7	TRBV9	-	CASSLGAVDPYEQYF	TGTGCCAGCAGCCTGGGGGCGGTCGACCCCTACGAGCAGTACTTC
-	TRBJ2-7	TRBV29-1	few	CSFRESGAYEQYF	TGCAGTTTTAGAGAGTCGGGGGCCTACGAGCAGTACTTC
-	TRBJ2-5	TRBV12-3/TRBV12-4	-	CASRSGRGGETQYF	TGTGCCAGCCGAAGCGGACGTGGGGGAGAGACCCAGTACTTC
-	TRBJ2-2	TRBV7-7	-	CASSPGRHGELSF	TGTGCTAGTAGCCCGGGACGGCACGGGGAGCTGTCTTTT
-	TRBJ2-5	TRBV7-3	few	CASSLNSGALQETQYF	TGTGCCAGCAGCTTAAATTCGGGGGCTCTCCAAGAGACCCAGTACTTC
-	TRBJ2-3	TRBV4-2	-	CASSQDLSASTDTQYF	TGCGCCAGCAGCCAAGATCTCAGCGCTAGCACAGATACGCAGTATTTT
-	TRBJ2-2	TRBV7-9	-	CASSSGFTNTGELFF	TGTGCCAGCAGCTCGGGATTCACGAACACCGGGGAGCTGTTTTTT
TRBD1	TRBJ2-5	TRBV7-2	-	CASSLVGTGGQETQYF	TGTGCCAGCAGCTTAGTAGGGACAGGGGGCCAAGAGACCCAGTACTTC
-	TRBJ1-5	TRBV27	-	CASSLSPPQSRSMGNQPQHF	TGTGCCAGCAGTTTATCCCCTCCTCAGTCACGGTCTATGGGCAATCAGCCCCAGCATTTT
TRBD2	TRBJ2-2	TRBV20-1	few	CSARDDRGGYTGELFF	TGCAGTGCTAGAGATGATCGGGGGGGCTACACCGGGGAGCTGTTTTTT
TRBD2	TRBJ2-1	TRBV4-2	-	CASSQGPSGGSNEQFF	TGTGCCAGCAGCCAAGGTCCTAGCGGGGGATCCAATGAGCAGTTCTTC
-	TRBJ2-7	TRBV9	few	CASSVGPAYEQYF	TGTGCCAGCAGCGTAGGTCCGGCCTACGAGCAGTACTTC
TRBD2	TRBJ2-1	TRBV4-1	few	CASSQERAGGRNEQFF	TGCGCCAGCAGCCAAGAAAGAGCGGGAGGTAGGAATGAGCAGTTCTTC
-	TRBJ1-1	TRBV12-3/TRBV12-4	few	CASSYGAVNTEAFF	TGTGCCAGCAGTTATGGAGCGGTGAACACTGAAGCTTTCTTT
TRBD1	TRBJ1-2	TRBV11-2	few	CASSPIATGDGYTF	TGTGCCAGCAGCCCGATAGCAACAGGGGATGGCTACACCTTC
-	TRBJ2-7	TRBV28	-	CASSYRGLGSYEQYF	TGTGCCAGCAGTTATAGGGGACTCGGCTCCTACGAGCAGTACTTC
-	TRBJ2-7	TRBV29-1	few	CSAYGEGDEQYF	TGCAGCGCCTACGGGGAGGGGGACGAGCAGTACTTC
-	TRBJ2-1	TRBV28	-	CATRIRGSSYNEQFF	TGTGCCACCCGCATAAGGGGTAGCTCCTACAATGAGCAGTTCTTC
-	TRBJ2-5	TRBV7-2	many	CASSLEIGTRYLETQYF	TGTGCCAGCAGCTTAGAAATAGGAACGAGGTACCTGGAGACCCAGTACTTC
TRBD2	TRBJ2-5	TRBV2	few	CASSELAAGVEETQYF	TGTGCCAGCAGTGAACTAGCGGCGGGAGTGGAGGAGACCCAGTACTTC
TRBD1	TRBJ2-4	TRBV24-1	-	CATSAGTGGNKNIQYF	TGTGCCACCAGTGCCGGGACAGGGGGCAATAAAAACATTCAGTACTTC
TRBD2	TRBJ2-1	TRBV6-1	few	CASSDPASGYNEQFF	TGTGCCAGCAGTGACCCGGCTAGCGGTTACAATGAGCAGTTCTTC
-	TRBJ2-7	TRBV5-4	-	CASSTDREGYEQYF	TGTGCCAGCAGCACCGACAGGGAGGGATACGAGCAGTACTTC
-	TRBJ2-5	TRBV2	-	CASSEGKGSQETQYF	TGTGCCAGCAGTGAAGGGAAGGGGTCCCAAGAGACCCAGTACTTC
-	TRBJ2-3	TRBV5-1	few	CASSFARDPRTEQYF	TGCGCCAGCAGCTTCGCGCGGGACCCACGTACTGAGCAGTATTTT
TRBD1	TRBJ2-5	TRBV28	-	CASTTGEETQYF	TGTGCCAGCACGACAGGGGAAGAGACCCAGTACTTC
-	TRBJ1-1	TRBV25-1	few	CASSEYLEGMNTEAFF	TGTGCCAGCAGTGAATATCTCGAGGGGATGAACACTGAAGCTTTCTTT
TRBD2	TRBJ2-1	TRBV7-9	few	CASSVGLAPYNEQFF	TGTGCCAGCAGCGTTGGACTAGCCCCCTACAATGAGCAGTTCTTC
TRBD1	TRBJ2-7	TRBV10-3	few	CAISEGQGFKYEQYF	TGTGCCATCAGTGAGGGACAGGGTTTTAAGTACGAGCAGTACTTC